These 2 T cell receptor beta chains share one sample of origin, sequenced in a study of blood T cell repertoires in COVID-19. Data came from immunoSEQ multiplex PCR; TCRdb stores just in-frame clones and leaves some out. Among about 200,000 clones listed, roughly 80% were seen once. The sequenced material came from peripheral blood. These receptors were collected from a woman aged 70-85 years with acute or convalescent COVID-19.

The CDR3 here is CASSQGGGYEQYF. CDR3 DNA: TGTGCCAGCAGCCAAGGGGGGGGTTACGAGCAGTACTTC. The V gene is TRBV3-1 (or the pseudogene TRBV3-2), the J gene TRBJ2-7; 7 nucleotides line up with TRBD2. CDR1 is LGHDT, CDR2 YNNKEL, per germline (reference sequence). Trimming at V came to 1 base and at J to 4 bases, leaving 1 base not matched to a gene. This CDR3 has 13 residues.

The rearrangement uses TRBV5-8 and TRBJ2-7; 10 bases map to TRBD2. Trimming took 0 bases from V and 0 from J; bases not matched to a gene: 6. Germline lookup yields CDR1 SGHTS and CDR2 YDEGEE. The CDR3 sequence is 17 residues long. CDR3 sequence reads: CASSLGYWTSGSYEQYF. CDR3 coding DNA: TGTGCCAGCAGCTTGGGATATTGGACTAGCGGCTCCTACGAGCAGTACTTC. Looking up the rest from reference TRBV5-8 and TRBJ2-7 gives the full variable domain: EAGVTQSPTHLIKTRGQQATLRCSPISGHTSVYWYQQALGLGLQFLLWYDEGEERNRGNFPPRFSGRQFPNYSSELNVNALELEDSALYLCASSLGYWTSGSYEQYFGPGTRLTVT.